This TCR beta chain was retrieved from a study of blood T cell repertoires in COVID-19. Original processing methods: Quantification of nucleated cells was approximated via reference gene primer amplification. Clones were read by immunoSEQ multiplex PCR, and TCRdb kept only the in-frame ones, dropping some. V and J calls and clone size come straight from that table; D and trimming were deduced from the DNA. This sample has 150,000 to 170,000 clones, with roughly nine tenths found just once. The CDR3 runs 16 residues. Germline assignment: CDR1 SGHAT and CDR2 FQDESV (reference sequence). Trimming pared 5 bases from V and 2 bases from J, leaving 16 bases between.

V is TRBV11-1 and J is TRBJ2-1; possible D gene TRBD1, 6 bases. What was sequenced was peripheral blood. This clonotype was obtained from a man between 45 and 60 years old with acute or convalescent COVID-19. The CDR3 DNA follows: TGTGCCAGCAGCAAACAGGGTGGTGTACCCTACAATGAGCAGTTCTTC. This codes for CASSKQGGVPYNEQFF.